This is a list of T cell receptor beta chains from one sample in a study of PD-L1 blockade in urothelial cancer. TCRdb's table, derived via immunoSEQ multiplex PCR, lists solely in-frame clones and lacks some. The data show about 30,000 clones, with approximately 87% seen just once and approximately 14% held by the top ten. The material sequenced was PBMCs, taken around atezolizumab (anti-PD-L1) treatment. The receptors derive from a man in his fifties or sixties with urothelial cancer. Both conserved end residues are part of each CDR3. A D gene is named only where the DNA matches it firmly. Expanded clones get a size class; other rows say once, few or many, or leave the size out.

CDR3nt: TGTGCCAGCTCGCGGAGCTCACTAGCGATCACAGATACGCAGTATTTT
CDR3aa: CASSRSSLAITDTQYF
d_gene: TRBD2
v_gene: TRBV18
j_gene: TRBJ2-3
abundance: -

CDR3nt: TGCGCCAGCAGGTTCGGACAGGACTCACCTAACTATGGCTACACCTTC
CDR3aa: CASRFGQDSPNYGYTF
d_gene: TRBD1
v_gene: TRBV4-1
j_gene: TRBJ1-2
abundance: few

CDR3nt: TGTGCCAGCAGTGATTCCACAGGGGGGTATCAGCCCCAGCATTTT
CDR3aa: CASSDSTGGYQPQHF
d_gene: TRBD1
v_gene: TRBV25-1
j_gene: TRBJ1-5
abundance: -

CDR3nt: TGTGCCAGCAGAGGACAGGTTCACACAGATACGCAGTATTTT
CDR3aa: CASRGQVHTDTQYF
d_gene: TRBD1
v_gene: TRBV27
j_gene: TRBJ2-3
abundance: -

CDR3nt: TGTGCCAGCAGGGGGCCGTACAATGAGCAGTTCTTC
CDR3aa: CASRGPYNEQFF
d_gene: -
v_gene: TRBV27
j_gene: TRBJ2-1
abundance: -

CDR3nt: TGCGCCAGCAGCTCCTCGACAGGGGAAAACATTCAGTACTTC
CDR3aa: CASSSSTGENIQYF
d_gene: TRBD1
v_gene: TRBV5-1
j_gene: TRBJ2-4
abundance: -

CDR3nt: TGTGCCAGCAGTGACCGACAGGGCAAAGCTTTCTTT
CDR3aa: CASSDRQGKAFF
d_gene: TRBD1
v_gene: TRBV6-4
j_gene: TRBJ1-1
abundance: -

CDR3nt: TGTGCCAGCAGCCCAGCGGTAGATACGCAGTATTTT
CDR3aa: CASSPAVDTQYF
d_gene: -
v_gene: TRBV7-2
j_gene: TRBJ2-3
abundance: -

CDR3nt: TGTGCCAGTGGGACAAAAAGAATAGCGGGAGGGCGGTACAATGAGCAGTTCTTC
CDR3aa: CASGTKRIAGGRYNEQFF
d_gene: TRBD2
v_gene: TRBV19
j_gene: TRBJ2-1
abundance: -

CDR3nt: TGCAGCGTTGAGCCAGCGGGAGCTATGAAGACCCAGTACTTC
CDR3aa: CSVEPAGAMKTQYF
d_gene: TRBD2
v_gene: TRBV29-1
j_gene: TRBJ2-5
abundance: -

CDR3nt: TGCGCCAGCAGCTTGGGTCCTAGCGGGAGGATCAATGAGCAGTTCTTC
CDR3aa: CASSLGPSGRINEQFF
d_gene: TRBD2
v_gene: TRBV5-1
j_gene: TRBJ2-1
abundance: -

CDR3nt: TGTGCCAGCAGCGTGACGGAGGGTAGGGGGAACACTGAAGCTTTCTTT
CDR3aa: CASSVTEGRGNTEAFF
d_gene: -
v_gene: TRBV9
j_gene: TRBJ1-1
abundance: -

CDR3nt: TGTGCCAGCTCAGCCTTAGCGGCGACTAGCACAGATACGCAGTATTTT
CDR3aa: CASSALAATSTDTQYF
d_gene: -
v_gene: TRBV18
j_gene: TRBJ2-3
abundance: -

CDR3nt: TGTGCCAGCACTACTAGGGCAGAGCAGTACTTC
CDR3aa: CASTTRAEQYF
d_gene: -
v_gene: TRBV28
j_gene: TRBJ2-7
abundance: -

CDR3nt: TGTGCCACCAGCAGAGCTGCGGGGACAGCCGGTTACGAGCAGTACTTC
CDR3aa: CATSRAAGTAGYEQYF
d_gene: -
v_gene: TRBV15
j_gene: TRBJ2-7
abundance: -

CDR3nt: TGCGCCAGCAGCCAGAACGACAGGGTTGGCACAGATACGCAGTATTTT
CDR3aa: CASSQNDRVGTDTQYF
d_gene: TRBD1
v_gene: TRBV4-3
j_gene: TRBJ2-3
abundance: -

CDR3nt: TGCGCCAGCAGCTACGGGAACATTCAGTACTTC
CDR3aa: CASSYGNIQYF
d_gene: -
v_gene: TRBV5-1
j_gene: TRBJ2-4
abundance: -

CDR3nt: TGTGCCAGTAGTATGGGGGCGAGAGGCAATCAGCCCCAGCATTTT
CDR3aa: CASSMGARGNQPQHF
d_gene: -
v_gene: TRBV19
j_gene: TRBJ1-5
abundance: -

CDR3nt: TGTGCCAGCTCCCCACCTGGACTACACGAGCAGTACTTC
CDR3aa: CASSPPGLHEQYF
d_gene: -
v_gene: TRBV2
j_gene: TRBJ2-7
abundance: -

CDR3nt: TGTGCCAGCAGTGAAGGAATACTAGCGGGAGATACGCAGTATTTT
CDR3aa: CASSEGILAGDTQYF
d_gene: TRBD2
v_gene: TRBV6-1
j_gene: TRBJ2-3
abundance: -

CDR3nt: TGTGCCTGGGGTTTGACAGGGAAAACGCAGTATTTT
CDR3aa: CAWGLTGKTQYF
d_gene: TRBD1
v_gene: TRBV30
j_gene: TRBJ2-3
abundance: -

CDR3nt: TGCGCCAGCAGCTTGGACGGGAGGAGCACAGATACGCAGTATTTT
CDR3aa: CASSLDGRSTDTQYF
d_gene: TRBD2
v_gene: TRBV5-1
j_gene: TRBJ2-3
abundance: -

CDR3nt: TGTGCCACCGGAGACAGGGGGCTCAACCAAGAGACCCAGTACTTC
CDR3aa: CATGDRGLNQETQYF
d_gene: TRBD1
v_gene: TRBV28
j_gene: TRBJ2-5
abundance: -

CDR3nt: TGTGCCAGCAATACAGGGGGAGAGATGAAAGAGACCCAGTACTTC
CDR3aa: CASNTGGEMKETQYF
d_gene: TRBD1
v_gene: TRBV6-6
j_gene: TRBJ2-5
abundance: -

CDR3nt: TGTGCCAGCCGGGACTCGAGGACCGGGGAGCTGTTTTTT
CDR3aa: CASRDSRTGELFF
d_gene: -
v_gene: TRBV28
j_gene: TRBJ2-2
abundance: -